These 30 T cell receptor beta chains were all obtained from the same sample, sequenced in a study of tissue T cells after allogeneic stem cell transplantation. Method: immunoSEQ multiplex PCR; TCRdb's copy keeps in-frame clones and lacks some. The data show under 6,000 clones, with about 48% seen just once and around 5% held by the top ten. Time point given: mouse harvest day 7 after allogeneic transplant. The graft held 10^6 splenic CD5+ T cells and 10^7 T-cell-depleted bone marrow cells. Input material: gut tissue. These receptors all stem from a female BALB/c mouse given C57BL/6 T cells with graft-versus-host disease after an allogeneic hematopoietic cell transplant.

In regard to this clone: These gene names are mouse names. CDR3 bases read: TGTGCCAGCAGTCGAACGGGGGATAATTCGCCCCTCTAC. The encoded protein is CASSRTGDNSPLY. The CDR3 in its entirety is CASSRTGDNSPLYF. The rearrangement joins TRBV26 to TRBJ1-6; D perhaps matches TRBD1 (5 bases). The read falls 1 residue short of the CDR3 end, and the missing part is taken from the germline J gene. TRBJ1-6 carries the ORF label, with uncertain function. The CDR3 has 14 residues. The germline V and J ends were trimmed by 4 bases and 5 bases, with 9 bases remaining between them. From germline, CDR1 is KGHPV and CDR2 FQNQEV (reference sequence).

About this clone: Genes and germline are mouse. The read halts 1 residue ahead of the CDR3 end, with the missing end drawn from the germline J gene. The chain uses TRBV26 and TRBJ2-3; 11 nucleotides agree with TRBD2. V lost 4 bases, J lost 0 bases, and 6 bases stayed unmatched. Germline V gene sequence: CDR1 KGHPV, CDR2 FQNQEV (reference sequence). This CDR3 comprises 17 residues. The part of the CDR3 DNA that was read is TGTGCCAGCAGTCCCCGACTGGGGGGGTCTAGTGCAGAAACGCTGTAT. This encodes CASSPRLGGSSAETLY. The CDR3 in its entirety is CASSPRLGGSSAETLYF.

Details on this clone: Gene names are the mouse ones. The sequenced fragment ends 1 residue before the CDR3 boundary, so the rest is inferred from the germline J gene. The rearrangement uses TRBV16 and TRBJ2-1; TRBD2 matches 9 bases. J lost 5 bases, V lost 6 bases, and 2 bases had no gene match. Germline V gene data show CDR1 as SGHSA and CDR2 as FRNQAP. There are 13 residues in the CDR3. CDR3 amino acids: CASSGGAHAEQFF. The covered CDR3 bases are TGTGCAAGCAGTGGGGGGGCGCATGCTGAGCAGTTC.

This clone was seen more than once but under ten times. Germline and genes here are mouse. The read is 1 residue too short to cover the CDR3 end, so that end is filled in from the germline J gene. This chain links TRBV24 with TRBJ1-5; 10 bases line up with TRBD1. Germline loops: CDR1 KGHTA, CDR2 FRNEEI. The CDR3 contains 15 residues. J lost 2 bases, V lost 4 bases, and 2 bases had no gene match. The CDR3: CASSPGQGDNQAPLF. The covered CDR3 bases are TGTGCCAGCAGTCCTGGACAGGGGGACAACCAGGCTCCGCTT.

With regard to this clone: All gene names here are mouse names. The observed sequence ends 1 residue before the CDR3 terminus, with the missing tail filled in from the germline J gene. This chain links TRBV13-2 with TRBJ2-1; D gene ambiguous. The CDR3 is 14 residues long. V gave up 3 bases and J gave up 4 bases, with 11 bases separating them. Germline V gene lookup returns CDR1 NNHNN and CDR2 SYGAGS (reference sequence). The covered CDR3 bases are TGTGCCAGCGGTGGCCGGGTCGTGTATGCTGAGCAGTTC. Amino acid sequence: CASGGRVVYAEQF. The full CDR3 protein reads CASGGRVVYAEQFF.

This clone counts as medium-sized. The gene symbols are mouse symbols. The CDR3 goes on 1 residue after the read ends, and that part is filled in from the germline J gene. The chain uses TRBV26 and TRBJ2-7; 12 nucleotides agree with TRBD2. Germline CDR1 is KGHPV and CDR2 is FQNQEV (reference sequence). CDR3 length equals 15 residues. The ends lost 6 bases at V and 0 bases at J; junction bases unmatched: 3. CDR3 protein: CASRTGGASSYEQYF. The CDR3 bases that were read are TGTGCCAGCAGGACTGGGGGGGCGAGCTCCTATGAACAGTAC.

On this clone: The genes are named according to mouse. The CDR3 bases that were read are TGCTCCAGCAGTCAATCAGCTGGGGCCTATGAACAGTAC. Translated: CSSSQSAGAYEQY. The whole CDR3 region reads CSSSQSAGAYEQYF. The gene calls are TRBV23 and TRBJ2-7; the table's D call, TRBD2, was not checked against the DNA. The DNA ends 1 residue before the CDR3 does, and the rest of the CDR3 is filled in from the germline J gene. This CDR3 is built from 14 residues. The germline CDR1 and CDR2 sequences are KGHTA and FQNQQP.

A note on this clone: The gene names given are mouse names. CDR3 loop: CASSVQGGNERLFF. Partial CDR3 DNA: TGTGCTAGCAGTGTACAGGGAGGGAACGAAAGATTATTT. This chain uses TRBV17 with TRBJ1-4, with D perhaps matching TRBD1 (6 bases). The observed sequence ends 1 residue before the CDR3 terminus, with the missing tail filled in from the germline J gene. The V gene lost 5 bases and the J gene lost 5 bases, with 12 bases spanning the gap. Germline CDR1 is MNHDT and CDR2 is YYDKIL. The length of the CDR3 is 14 residues.

Remarks on this clone: The listed genes are named as in mouse. The read gets to within 1 residue of the CDR3 end, and the germline J gene fills in the rest. The chain has TRBV3 and TRBJ1-3, with D unclear. With 5 bases removed from V and 1 base from J, the gap between germline ends came to 9 bases. The CDR3 is 14 residues long. The germline V gene encodes CDR1 SNHLY and CDR2 FYNGKV (reference sequence). CDR3 DNA (partial): TGTGCCAGCAGCATTATCAAATCTGGAAATACGCTCTAT. Encoded protein: CASSIIKSGNTLY. The whole CDR3 region reads CASSIIKSGNTLYF.

To note about this clone: The gene names here belong to mouse. With the read ending 1 residue before the CDR3 end, the germline J gene is used to fill in that end. The V gene is TRBV1, the J gene TRBJ1-3, with a weak D call TRBD1 (5 bases). V was trimmed by 0 bases and J by 8 bases, leaving 5 bases between them. The germline V gene has CDR1 NSQYPW and CDR2 LRSPGD (reference sequence). The CDR3 has 12 residues. The covered CDR3 bases are TGCACCTGCAGTGCAGACAGGGATACGCTCTAT. Its translation is CTCSADRDTLY. The full CDR3 sequence reads CTCSADRDTLYF.

Comment on this clone: Gene labels here are mouse ones. The read comes to an end 1 residue before the CDR3 does, leaving the germline J gene to fill in the end. The chain recombines TRBV13-1 with TRBJ2-5; no definite D call. Trimming took off 1 base at V and 0 bases at J, with 6 bases between the two ends. Germline CDR1 NSHNY, CDR2 SYGAGN. The CDR3 extends over 14 amino acids. Incomplete CDR3 DNA: TGTGCCAGCAGTGATTGGGTCAACCAAGACACCCAGTAC. It is translated as CASSDWVNQDTQY. The whole CDR3 region reads CASSDWVNQDTQYF.

A note on this clone: Gene names denote mouse genes. The sequence runs out 1 residue before the end of the CDR3; the remainder is reconstructed from the germline J gene. The chain combines TRBV12-2 with TRBJ2-5; a possible D gene is TRBD1 (6 bases). V was trimmed by 1 base and J by 0 bases, leaving 7 bases between them. The germline V gene has CDR1 SGHLS and CDR2 HYDKME. The CDR3 length is 14 residues. The sequenced part of the CDR3 DNA is TGTGCCAGCTCTCTGGGACATAACCAAGACACCCAGTAC. It translates to CASSLGHNQDTQY. In full, the CDR3 is CASSLGHNQDTQYF. Variable domain in full (rest from reference TRBV12-2 and TRBJ2-5): NSGVVQSPRYIIKGKGERSILKCIPISGHLSVAWYQQTQGQELKFFIQHYDKMERDKGNLPSRFSVQQFDDYHSEMNMSALELEDSAVYFCASSLGHNQDTQYFGPGTRLLVL.

Comment on this clone: Mouse names are used for the genes. The CDR3 end falls 1 residue outside the read, so it is completed with the germline J gene. This chain joins TRBV26 and TRBJ2-5; 9 bases line up with TRBD1. Germline CDR1 and CDR2: KGHPV and FQNQEV (reference sequence). The CDR3 runs to 14 residues. J gave up 4 bases and V 3 bases, and 2 bases lay outside the gene matches. The CDR3 loop reads CASSLGTGKDTQYF. The CDR3 bases that were read are TGTGCCAGCAGTCTCGGGACAGGGAAAGACACCCAGTAC.

Note on this clone: Gene and germline names: mouse. Read coverage stops 1 residue before the CDR3 terminus; the germline J gene supplies the remainder. The genes are TRBV13-2 and TRBJ2-7; TRBD2 matches 8 bases. Trimming removed 1 base from V and 0 bases from J; junction bases left unmatched: 6. Germline CDR1 reads NNHNN; CDR2 reads SYGAGS (reference sequence). The CDR3 has 16 residues. Incomplete CDR3 DNA: TGTGCCAGCGGTGATATTGGGGGGGGGAGCTCCTATGAACAGTAC. It yields the protein CASGDIGGGSSYEQY. The entire CDR3 reads CASGDIGGGSSYEQYF.

To note about this clone: Gene names and germline match the mouse. The read gets to within 1 residue of the CDR3 end, and the germline J gene fills in the rest. The V gene is TRBV26, the J gene TRBJ1-2, with no clear D. Germline V lookup: CDR1 KGHPV, CDR2 FQNQEV (reference sequence). Trimming cost V 4 bases and J 0 bases, with 3 bases left between them. This CDR3 is built from 12 residues. The CDR3 sequence is CASSPANSDYTF. CDR3 DNA, as far as it was read: TGTGCCAGCAGTCCCGCAAACTCCGACTACACC.

A few counts support this clone. Each gene name is a mouse one. This CDR3 is CASSRTGGLGAETLYF. The covered CDR3 bases are TGTGCCAGCAGTAGGACAGGGGGATTGGGTGCAGAAACGCTGTAT. J is TRBJ2-3 and V is TRBV26; the match to TRBD1 covers 10 bases. The sequence runs out 1 residue before the end of the CDR3; the remainder is reconstructed from the germline J gene. The CDR3 contains 16 residues. CDR1 KGHPV and CDR2 FQNQEV come from the germline V gene (reference sequence). The J segment lost 1 base and the V segment lost 5 bases, leaving 6 bases of the junction unmatched.

About this clone: All gene names here are mouse names. The CDR3 is cut off 1 residue early in the read; its end comes from the germline J gene. The chain joins TRBV23 to TRBJ2-5; the table names TRBD2, a call not compared with the DNA. The germline gives CDR1 KGHTA, CDR2 FQNQQP. There are 15 residues in the CDR3. The sequenced CDR3 bases are TGCTCCAGCAGTCAATCCCTGGGGGGGCGAGACACCCAGTAC. As protein: CSSSQSLGGRDTQY. Given in full, the CDR3 is CSSSQSLGGRDTQYF.

To note about this clone: The gene symbols are mouse symbols. The CDR3 goes on 1 residue after the read ends, and that part is filled in from the germline J gene. This chain uses TRBV3 with TRBJ2-1, with TRBD2 matching 10 bases. The CDR3 runs 14 residues. J lost 6 bases, V lost 6 bases, and 5 bases had no gene match. The germline V gene has CDR1 SNHLY and CDR2 FYNGKV (reference sequence). The CDR3 bases that were read are TGTGCCAGCAGGTCACTGGGGGGGAGTGCTGAGCAGTTC. Translation gives CASRSLGGSAEQF. The full CDR3 protein is CASRSLGGSAEQFF.

Regarding this clone: Gene names and germline refer to mouse. The CDR3 bases that were read are TGTGCCAGCAGTCCAGGGAACTCCGACTACACC. This translates into CASSPGNSDYT. The entire CDR3 is CASSPGNSDYTF. This chain uses TRBV24 with TRBJ1-2; a possible D gene is TRBD1 (5 bases). The read ends 1 residue shy of where the CDR3 ends; the end is completed using the germline J gene. Germline V gene data show CDR1 as KGHTA and CDR2 as FRNEEI. CDR3 size: 12 residues. Trimming took off 4 bases at V and 2 bases at J, with 5 bases between the two ends.

As concerns this clone: The gene symbols are mouse symbols. The read falls 1 residue short of the CDR3 end, and the missing part is taken from the germline J gene. J is TRBJ1-1 and V is TRBV26, with 9 bases matching TRBD1. This CDR3 contains 15 residues. V shed 4 bases, J shed 1 base, and the junction held 4 bases outside the gene matches. Per the germline V gene, CDR1 is KGHPV and CDR2 is FQNQEV (reference sequence). This CDR3 is CASSRGTGRNTEVFF. The CDR3 bases that were read are TGTGCCAGCAGTCGGGGGACAGGGAGGAACACAGAAGTCTTC.

A few counts support this clone. The gene symbols are mouse symbols. The read comes to an end 1 residue before the CDR3 does, leaving the germline J gene to fill in the end. This rearrangement joins TRBV5 to TRBJ2-7; TRBD1 might be the D (6 bases). In germline, CDR1 is LGHNA, CDR2 YNLKQL (reference sequence). V was shortened by 6 bases and J by 3 bases, with 9 bases between the two germline ends. This CDR3 region has 12 residues. The CDR3 bases that were read are TGTGCCAGCAGTCGGGACATCTATGAACAGTAC. It specifies CASSRDIYEQY. The CDR3 in its entirety is CASSRDIYEQYF.

A word on this clone: Mouse germline and gene names are used. The read terminates 1 residue ahead of where the CDR3 ends, so the germline J gene completes it. The rearrangement joins TRBV26 to TRBJ1-4, with 7 bases lining up with TRBD1. Unmatched junction bases numbered 4, after V lost 8 bases and J lost 4 bases. In germline, CDR1 is KGHPV, CDR2 FQNQEV (reference sequence). The CDR3 sequence is 13 residues long. Partial CDR3 DNA: TGTGCCAGCGCCGGGACAGTCAACGAAAGATTATTT. Translated: CASAGTVNERLF. The whole CDR3 region reads CASAGTVNERLFF.

Comments on this clone: The gene symbols are mouse symbols. From the germline J gene comes the end of the CDR3, since the read stops 1 residue before it. The chain joins TRBV26 to TRBJ2-1, with D unclear. This CDR3 is 13 amino acids long. Trimming took 0 bases from V and 5 from J, leaving 5 bases between them. The germline V gene has CDR1 KGHPV and CDR2 FQNQEV (reference sequence). CDR3 protein: CASSLSTDAEQFF. CDR3 bases read: TGTGCCAGCAGTCTGTCAACAGATGCTGAGCAGTTC.

With regard to this clone: Mouse gene names apply. The read comes to an end 1 residue before the CDR3 does, leaving the germline J gene to fill in the end. This chain links TRBV26 with TRBJ2-7; maybe TRBD1 (7 bases). This CDR3 region has 13 residues. V was pared by 4 bases and J by 3 bases, with 10 bases between. Germline CDR1 reads KGHPV; CDR2 reads FQNQEV (reference sequence). CDR3 bases read: TGTGCCAGCAGTCGGCAGGGGGGCTATGAACAGTAC. Translating gives CASSRQGGYEQY. From start to end, the CDR3 is CASSRQGGYEQYF.

This clone occurred a few times. The germline and genes are mouse ones. The CDR3 extends 1 residue past the end of the read, so its final part is completed from the germline J gene. This chain joins TRBV5 and TRBJ2-7; no firm D call. The CDR3 extends over 13 amino acids. Germline V gene lookup returns CDR1 LGHNA and CDR2 YNLKQL (reference sequence). V was clipped by 1 base and J by 0 bases, with 4 bases between them. The part of the CDR3 DNA that was read is TGTGCCAGCAGCCAAGGGGGCTCCTATGAACAGTAC. This codes for CASSQGGSYEQY. The full CDR3 protein is CASSQGGSYEQYF.

Regarding this clone: Genes here carry mouse names. The read falls 1 residue short of the CDR3 end, and the missing part is taken from the germline J gene. The chain combines TRBV26 with TRBJ2-4, with TRBD1 matching 8 bases. The CDR3 has 14 residues. Germline values: CDR1 KGHPV, CDR2 FQNQEV (reference sequence). V shed 0 bases, J shed 6 bases, and the junction held 2 bases outside the gene matches. The sequenced part of the CDR3 DNA is TGTGCCAGCAGTCTGTCACAGGGGGATAACACCTTGTAC. Protein sequence: CASSLSQGDNTLY. The CDR3 in full is CASSLSQGDNTLYF.

Comment on this clone: Gene names and germline refer to mouse. The CDR3 end is not reached by the read, which stops 1 residue before it; the germline J gene fills it in. The V call is TRBV31, the J call TRBJ2-2; D call uncertain. The ends were cut back, 2 bases at V and 1 base at J, with 5 bases in the middle. The CDR3 runs to 13 residues. Germline V gene sequence: CDR1 GKSSPN, CDR2 SITVG. Partial CDR3 DNA: TGTGCCTGGAGTACAATAAACACCGGGCAGCTCTAC. This sequence encodes CAWSTINTGQLY. The whole CDR3 reads CAWSTINTGQLYF.

This clone qualifies as medium-sized. The listed genes are named as in mouse. The read finishes 1 residue shy of the CDR3 end, and the germline J gene is used to complete it. The V gene is TRBV26, the J gene TRBJ2-7, with unresolved D. This CDR3 region has 13 residues. The V gene lost 2 bases and the J gene lost 0 bases, with 5 bases spanning the gap. Per the germline V gene, CDR1 is KGHPV and CDR2 is FQNQEV (reference sequence). This CDR3 is CASSLIGSYEQYF. The sequenced part of the CDR3 DNA is TGTGCCAGCAGTCTGATAGGCTCCTATGAACAGTAC.

Concerning this clone: Genes and germline are mouse. Read sequence stops 1 residue before the CDR3 end, and the germline J gene provides the missing end. This chain uses TRBV26 with TRBJ2-4, with unresolved D. Trimming pared 3 bases from V and 4 bases from J, leaving 5 bases between. This CDR3 comprises 12 residues. Germline V gives CDR1 KGHPV, CDR2 FQNQEV (reference sequence). This CDR3 reads CASSLQKNTLYF. The sequenced CDR3 bases are TGTGCCAGCAGTCTACAAAAAAACACCTTGTAC.

Notes on this clone: Mouse gene names apply. The read ends 1 residue early relative to the CDR3; the germline J gene fills the gap. The chain recombines TRBV12-1 with TRBJ1-3; maybe TRBD1 (5 bases). Trimming took off 4 bases at V and 0 bases at J, with 12 bases between the two ends. The length of the CDR3 is 15 residues. Germline V gene data show CDR1 as SGHSN and CDR2 as HYEKVE. Partial CDR3 DNA: TGTGCCAGCTCCCCCGGCAGGGTTTCTGGAAATACGCTCTAT. This sequence encodes CASSPGRVSGNTLY. The entire CDR3 is CASSPGRVSGNTLYF.